Given below is one T cell receptor beta chain in context. Its antigen is not identified. These data originate in a study of CXCR3-negative and CXCR3-positive naive CD8 T cells. About the research overall: The study obtained roughly 130 million TRB reads, about 1.5 +/- 0.3 million per library. The study's findings and limits: Memory, not naive, CXCR3-negative and CXCR3-positive cells differed in TRBV-TRBJ usage. CXCR3-positive naive cells had TRB CDR3s that were more hydrophobic than CXCR3-negative naive cells had. After cryopreservation, expression of CXCR3 was partially reduced, and most assays were run with fresh PBMCs.

The CDR3 is made up of 16 amino acids. CD45RO-CCR7+CD27+CD95- defined naive CD8+ T cells. All TRB cDNA libraries came from 5' RACE performed with UMI labels. TCRdb reprocessed the 5' RACE reads; each CDR3 protein has one entry and no DNA is given. The table for this sample gives under 150,000 distinct CDR3 sequences. The chain joins TRBV12-3 or TRBV12-4 to TRBJ2-7; the TRBD2 assignment by TCRdb is unverifiable without DNA. The sequencing sample was made of naive CXCR3+ CD8+ T cells from blood. This sample's subset: CD45RO-CCR7+CD27+CD95- naive CD8+ T cells expressing CXCR3 (TNR3+). The sequence was collected from a human donor in good health. Some clones in this sample may be carry-over from other donors' samples. CDR3: CASSLVPAGGPNEQYF.